This paragraph covers one TCR beta chain sequence. What antigen it recognizes has not been identified. No base qualities exist here, and no much larger clone lies one base off it. The library was built by means of the immunoSEQ multiplex PCR assay. In most patients, genomic DNA was isolated using the Qiagen DNeasy Blood and Tissue Kit and sent frozen to Adaptive Biotechnologies for TCR sequencing. For most patients, high-throughput TCR-beta CDR3 sequencing of genomic DNA was performed by Adaptive Biotechnologies. As for how the authors treated the data: TCR sequencing data were retrieved from Adaptive's ImmunoSEQ software for 15 to 20 patients, whereas a few other patients were processed with MiXCR and VDJtools. To correct CD4 versus CD8 sorting errors, any sequence found in both subsets at a frequency ratio below 5:1 was removed. CDR3 nucleotide sequences shared between donor and recipient were removed because the origin of such sequences could not be assigned. Alloreactive clones required at least 2-fold expansion over unstimulated cells and minimum CFSE-low frequency of 0.002% (template counts) or 0.001% (read counts). A clone was considered mappable if detected in the sequenced pre-transplant spleen, lymph node, or MLR CFSE-low populations of the donor or recipient. Cumulative frequency of alloreactive clones was calculated as a percentage of all sequences weighted by copy number. TCRdb holds this immuneACCESS table with in-frame rearrangements only. Some clones are missing; in checked studies, unresolved V genes explain under half, and the rest has no known cause. V, J and clone size derive from that table, while D and trimming were established from the DNA sequence. This sample lists 93,000 or so clones; under 95% were detected once. The ten largest clones capture 1.2% of the sample.

V is pared back by 3 bases and J by 3 bases, with 15 bases lying between the germline termini. CDR1 and CDR2, looked up from the germline V gene, are SGDLS and YYNGEE. From cysteine to phenylalanine, the CDR3 is 15 amino acids long. The kept DNA is CDR3 alone, 45 bases in frame from the first base. Explained via the paper, the time point label denotes: cells obtained before transplantation from donor or recipient. CD3+CD4+ and CD3+CD8+ populations were FACS-sorted from unstimulated pre-transplant donor and recipient cells taken from spleen or lymph nodes. This entry is derived from a study of graft-versus-host responses after intestinal transplantation (dated by TCRdb to 2020 to 2022). About the study as a whole: Recipients received multivisceral, liver-intestinal, or isolated intestinal transplants. All recipients received anti-thymocyte globulin induction followed by maintenance tacrolimus and steroids for two to four years. Alloreactive clones were identified by sequencing pre-transplant mixed lymphocyte reaction products and comparing them with unstimulated pre-transplant donor and recipient T cells. Samples from three later patients were sequenced in-house on an Illumina MiSeq with MiXCR processing rather than by the commercial service. The cohort enrolled some 24 intestinal transplant recipients, one of whom was a retransplant, and a few patients without pretransplant specimens were excluded. Graft-versus-host and host-versus-graft alloreactive T cell clones were tracked in the graft, circulation and bone marrow after intestinal transplantation using bulk TCR-beta CDR3 sequencing. Donor T cell macrochimerism was defined as a peak of at least 4% donor T cells among recipient peripheral blood mononuclear cells. The investigation overall reported the following: GvH clones were found in recipient bone marrow, and some of the GvH clones appeared earlier in ileal mucosa or blood, which is consistent with an intestinal mucosal origin. Early after transplant, declines in HvG clones were associated with peak levels of circulating GvH clones. The relatively low number and heterogeneity of intestinal transplant patients limited the conclusions. High GvH to HvG T cell clonal ratios were observed in the allografts of patients with donor T cell macrochimerism.

This clonotype originated in a human donor who received an intestinal transplant. This receptor chain uses TRBV9 and TRBJ1-1; TRBD1 could be the D gene, as 5 bases match. Sequenced here: unstimulated CD8+ T cells sorted from spleen or lymph node cells, sampled before intestinal transplant. The nucleotides are TGTGCCAGCAGCGCCGACCCCCAGGGTGACACTGAAGCTTTCTTT. Its amino acids are CASSADPQGDTEAFF.